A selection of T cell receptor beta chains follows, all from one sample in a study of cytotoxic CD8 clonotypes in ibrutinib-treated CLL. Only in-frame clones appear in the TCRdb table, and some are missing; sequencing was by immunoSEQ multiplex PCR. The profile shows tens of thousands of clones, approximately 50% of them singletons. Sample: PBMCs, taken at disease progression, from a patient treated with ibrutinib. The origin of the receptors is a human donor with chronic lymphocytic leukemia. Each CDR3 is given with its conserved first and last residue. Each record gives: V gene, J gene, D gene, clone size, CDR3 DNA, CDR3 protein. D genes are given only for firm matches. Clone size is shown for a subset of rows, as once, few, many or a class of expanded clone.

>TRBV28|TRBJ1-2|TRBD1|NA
TGTGCCAGCAGTTTATTTCAGGGGGCGGTTGGCTACACCTTC
CASSLFQGAVGYTF
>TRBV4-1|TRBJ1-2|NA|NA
TGCGCCAGCAGCCAAGGTACAGGGAACAAAGGCTACACCTTC
CASSQGTGNKGYTF
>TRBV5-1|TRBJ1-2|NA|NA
TGCGCCAGCAGCTTGGTCACCGGGGGGATAACAGCTGGCTACACCTTC
CASSLVTGGITAGYTF
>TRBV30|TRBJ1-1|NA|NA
TGTGCCTGGAGTGTACGGGTACCGGGGAACACTGAAGCTTTCTTT
CAWSVRVPGNTEAFF
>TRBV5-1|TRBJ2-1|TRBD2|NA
TGCGCCAGCAGCTTGGGACTAGCGGGGGGGCTGTATGAGCAGTTCTTC
CASSLGLAGGLYEQFF
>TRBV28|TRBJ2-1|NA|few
TGTGCCAGCAGTTTATATGCCAGCCACAATGAGCAGTTCTTC
CASSLYASHNEQFF
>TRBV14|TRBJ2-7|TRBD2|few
TGTGCCAGCAGCCAAGAATGGGCTAGCGGGAGGGCCGGGACCTACGAGCAGTACTTC
CASSQEWASGRAGTYEQYF
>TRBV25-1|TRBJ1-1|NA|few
TGTGCCAGCAGTTCCCGGGCGGTGAACACTGAAGCTTTCTTT
CASSSRAVNTEAFF
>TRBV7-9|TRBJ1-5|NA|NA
TGTGCCAGCAGCGAGCAGAATAGCAATCAGCCCCAGCATTTT
CASSEQNSNQPQHF
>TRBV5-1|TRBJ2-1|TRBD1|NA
TGCGCCAGCAGCTTGAGGGGAACAGGGGGCAACTACAATGAGCAGTTCTTC
CASSLRGTGGNYNEQFF
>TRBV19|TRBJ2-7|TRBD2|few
TGTGCCAGTAGTGGGGGGGACGGAAACTACGAGCAGTACTTC
CASSGGDGNYEQYF
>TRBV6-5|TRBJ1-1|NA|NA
TGTGCCAGCAGGAGGGATGTCTTGAACACTGAAGCTTTCTTT
CASRRDVLNTEAFF
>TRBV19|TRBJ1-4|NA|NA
TGTGCCACCCAGTTCCGGGCCTCCGGTGAAAAACTGTTTTTT
CATQFRASGEKLFF
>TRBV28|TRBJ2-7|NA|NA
TGTGCCAGCTCAGGGACCTACGAGCAGTACTTC
CASSGTYEQYF
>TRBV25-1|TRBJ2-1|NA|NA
TGTGCCAGCAGTGATTTGGGCAGGGGGGCTTTCAATGAGCAGTTCTTC
CASSDLGRGAFNEQFF
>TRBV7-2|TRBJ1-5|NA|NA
TGTGCCAGCAGCTTATTCGGGGCCAATAATCAGCCCCAGCATTTT
CASSLFGANNQPQHF
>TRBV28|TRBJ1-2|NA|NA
TGTGCCAGCAGTTTAGTCCGACAGAACTATGGCTACACCTTC
CASSLVRQNYGYTF
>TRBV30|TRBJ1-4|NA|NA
TGTGCCTGGCAAGGGGCACAGATAGGGAAACTGTTTTTT
CAWQGAQIGKLFF
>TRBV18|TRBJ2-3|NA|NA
TGTGCCAGCCGACAGACGGGACGCACAGATACGCAGTATTTT
CASRQTGRTDTQYF
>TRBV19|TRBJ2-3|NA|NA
TGTGCCACTACTCCCATGAAGGGGGGAAGGACAGATACGCAGTATTTT
CATTPMKGGRTDTQYF
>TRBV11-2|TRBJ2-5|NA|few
TGTGCCAGCAGCAACGCGATAGACCAAGAGACCCAGTACTTC
CASSNAIDQETQYF
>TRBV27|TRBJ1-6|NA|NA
TGTGCCAGCAGCCTACAGGGCGGTAATTCACCCCTCCACTTT
CASSLQGGNSPLHF
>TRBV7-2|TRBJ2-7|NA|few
TGTGCCAGCAGCTTAGCGGGGCAGGCGGCCTACGAGCAGTACTTC
CASSLAGQAAYEQYF
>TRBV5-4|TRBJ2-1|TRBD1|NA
TGTGCCAGCAGCCGGGGCGGGACAGGGGCTTACAATGAGCAGTTCTTC
CASSRGGTGAYNEQFF
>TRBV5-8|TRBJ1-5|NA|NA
TGTGCCAGCAGCTTGGTGCGGGGATGGTCAGGAAGGCAGCCCCAGCATTTT
CASSLVRGWSGRQPQHF
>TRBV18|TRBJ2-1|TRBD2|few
TGTGCCAGCTCAACGGGACTAGCGGGAGGTGAGCAGTTCTTC
CASSTGLAGGEQFF
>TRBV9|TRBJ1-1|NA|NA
TGTGCCAGCAGCGAGGGGTTGAGCACTGAAGCTTTCTTT
CASSEGLSTEAFF
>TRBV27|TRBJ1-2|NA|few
TGTGCCAGCAGTTTTTCCAGCCGGGCCTATGGCTACACCTTC
CASSFSSRAYGYTF
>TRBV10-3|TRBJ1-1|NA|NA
TGTGCCATCAGTGAGTCACAGGTTCTCATGAACACTGAAGCTTTCTTT
CAISESQVLMNTEAFF
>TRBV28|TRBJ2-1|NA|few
TGTGCCAGCAGCCCTAGAGGGATAGGCTACAATGAGCAGTTCTTC
CASSPRGIGYNEQFF
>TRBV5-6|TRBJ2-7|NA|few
TGTGCCAGCAGCTCGGATTGGGTCGGGGGTTCCGAGCAGTACTTC
CASSSDWVGGSEQYF
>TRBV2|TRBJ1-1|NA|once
TGTGCCAGCAAGGGCACAGACCACACTGAAGCTTTCTTT
CASKGTDHTEAFF
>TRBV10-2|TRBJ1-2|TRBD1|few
TGCGCCAGCAGTGAGCTCAGGGGGCTAAACTATGGCTACACCTTC
CASSELRGLNYGYTF
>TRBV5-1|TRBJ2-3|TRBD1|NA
TGCGCCAGCAGCTTATCCGGGACAGGCACAGATACGCAGTATTTT
CASSLSGTGTDTQYF
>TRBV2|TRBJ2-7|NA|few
TGTGCCAGCAGAGAGACCGGTTACGAGCAGTACTTC
CASRETGYEQYF
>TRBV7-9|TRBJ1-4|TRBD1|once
TGTGCCGGCGGGACAGGTGGTAATGAAAAACTGTTTTTT
CAGGTGGNEKLFF